This T cell receptor beta chain comes out of a study of blood T cell repertoires in COVID-19. About the research overall: Material from acute and convalescent COVID-19 was sourced from the United States, Italy and Spain.

This clone was picked up a small number of times. V lost 3 bases, J lost 6 bases, and 12 bases lay in between. In germline, CDR1 is SNHLY, CDR2 FYNNEI. The CDR3 contains 14 residues. As handled by the study authors: Using reference gene primer amplification, nucleated cell counts were estimated. Measured with immunoSEQ multiplex PCR; TCRdb has only the in-frame clones, and not every one. V and J calls and clone size follow that table, whereas D and trimming were derived from the DNA. The sample includes some 400,000 clones, over 75% seen only once; the top ten take 2% to 2.5%. The Seattle patients joined while their infection was active and were tracked longitudinally afterward.

The clonotype was recovered from a woman in her sixties with COVID-19, enrolled during active disease. Sequencing was done on a sample of peripheral blood. The chain carries TRBV2 and TRBJ1-5; D is perhaps TRBD1 (5 bases). The CDR3: CASSEPGGRQPQHF. CDR3 nucleotide sequence: TGTGCCAGCAGTGAGCCCGGGGGACGTCAGCCCCAGCATTTT.